This T cell receptor (beta chain) emerged from a study of CD8 T cells in ankylosing spondylitis. TCRdb reprocessed the 5' RACE reads with MiXCR, giving one entry per CDR3 protein. The table has approximately 300,000 distinct CDR3 sequences, less than 25% seen once. This clonotype was detected a few times. The CDR3 runs 15 residues. V dropped 5 bases and J dropped 8; count of bases not matched to a gene: 6. Germline assignment: CDR1 LGHNA and CDR2 YSLEER. Specimen: blood, either unsorted or a sorted T cell fraction (not recorded which). This sequence originates from a female donor with ankylosing spondylitis or in good health (not recorded which). The genes are TRBV4-3 and TRBJ2-1, with 13 bases fitting TRBD2. The CDR3 loop reads CASSYEGLAGYEQFF. CDR3 coding DNA: TGCGCCAGCAGCTACGAGGGACTAGCGGGATATGAGCAGTTCTTC.